The rows below give T cell receptor beta chains drawn from one sample of a study of cytomegalovirus exposure and HLA in healthy donors. The table came from immunoSEQ multiplex PCR; TCRdb's copy has only in-frame clones and leaves some out. The table shows some 100,000 clones, with 81% occurring only once. The sample taken for sequencing was PBMCs. Receptor source: a woman aged 25-40 years in good health and CMV-seronegative. CDR3s include the opening cysteine and the closing phenylalanine or tryptophan. The D gene is left open where the match is weak. The listing skips clone size in some rows; elsewhere it reads once, few, many or a size class.

D: TRBD2; size: .; length: 19; J: TRBJ2-5; V: TRBV10-1; CDR3: CASPEGGLADNRGQETQYF; DNA: TGCGCCAGCCCTGAAGGGGGACTAGCGGACAACCGGGGGCAAGAGACCCAGTACTTC
D: TRBD1; size: .; length: 15; J: TRBJ2-5; V: TRBV6-5; CDR3: CASRRGTGRFETQYF; DNA: TGTGCCAGCAGACGGGGGACAGGGAGGTTCGAGACCCAGTACTTC
D: TRBD1; size: .; length: 16; J: TRBJ1-4; V: TRBV7-9; CDR3: CASSTDRGQSGEKLFF; DNA: TGTGCCAGCAGCACGGACAGGGGGCAGTCAGGTGAAAAACTGTTTTTT
D: .; size: .; length: 18; J: TRBJ2-2; V: TRBV5-5; CDR3: CASSPPGLVTPGGGELFF; DNA: TGTGCCAGCAGCCCCCCGGGACTAGTGACCCCAGGGGGCGGGGAGCTGTTTTTT
D: TRBD2; size: .; length: 13; J: TRBJ2-7; V: TRBV29-1; CDR3: CSASTSPEREQYF; DNA: TGCAGCGCCTCGACTAGCCCGGAGCGGGAGCAGTACTTC
D: TRBD2; size: .; length: 14; J: TRBJ2-7; V: TRBV5-1; CDR3: CASSLSGRAYEQYF; DNA: TGCGCCAGCAGCTTGAGCGGGAGGGCCTACGAGCAGTACTTC
D: .; size: .; length: 16; J: TRBJ2-1; V: TRBV21-1; CDR3: CASITGLAEVGDEQFF; DNA: TGTGCCAGCATCACGGGACTAGCGGAGGTGGGCGATGAGCAGTTCTTC
D: TRBD2; size: .; length: 18; J: TRBJ2-5; V: TRBV5-1; CDR3: CASSLARLLAGAGETQYF; DNA: TGCGCCAGCAGCTTGGCCCGGTTGCTAGCGGGAGCTGGGGAGACCCAGTACTTC
D: TRBD2; size: .; length: 14; J: TRBJ2-1; V: TRBV19; CDR3: CASNSGGSYNEQFF; DNA: TGTGCCAGTAACAGCGGGGGCTCCTACAATGAGCAGTTCTTC
D: TRBD2; size: .; length: 20; J: TRBJ2-2; V: TRBV28; CDR3: CASSLETSWPYDSDTGELFF; DNA: TGTGCCAGCAGTTTGGAGACTAGCTGGCCCTACGACTCGGACACCGGGGAGCTGTTTTTT
D: TRBD1; size: .; length: 13; J: TRBJ1-1; V: TRBV6-6; CDR3: CASRGQVNTEAFF; DNA: TGTGCCAGCAGGGGACAGGTGAACACTGAAGCTTTCTTT
D: .; size: once; length: 14; J: TRBJ2-3; V: TRBV15; CDR3: CATSREQAPDTQYF; DNA: TGTGCCACCAGCAGAGAGCAAGCGCCAGATACGCAGTATTTT
D: TRBD1; size: .; length: 17; J: TRBJ1-2; V: TRBV5-1; CDR3: CASSLDPGGSVVYGYTF; DNA: TGCGCCAGCAGCTTGGACCCAGGGGGTTCAGTGGTTTATGGCTACACCTTC
D: .; size: .; length: 14; J: TRBJ1-2; V: TRBV30; CDR3: CAWSFRDGAYGYTF; DNA: TGTGCCTGGAGTTTTCGCGACGGAGCCTATGGCTACACCTTC
D: .; size: .; length: 18; J: TRBJ2-1; V: TRBV5-5; CDR3: CASSLALETTRAYNEQFF; DNA: TGTGCCAGCAGCTTGGCCCTGGAGACGACTAGAGCTTACAATGAGCAGTTCTTC
D: TRBD1; size: few; length: 14; J: TRBJ1-2; V: TRBV6-5; CDR3: CASTFRQGVGGYTF; DNA: TGTGCCAGCACCTTCAGACAGGGGGTAGGGGGCTACACCTTC
D: .; size: few; length: 12; J: TRBJ2-5; V: TRBV2; CDR3: CASSGGRRTQYF; DNA: TGTGCCAGCAGTGGTGGGAGGAGGACCCAGTACTTC
D: .; size: .; length: 17; J: TRBJ2-1; V: TRBV15; CDR3: CATSRDSGQISSNEQFF; DNA: TGTGCCACCAGCAGAGATTCTGGACAGATTAGCAGCAATGAGCAGTTCTTC
D: .; size: .; length: 14; J: TRBJ1-2; V: TRBV6-6; CDR3: CASSYSRTEYGYTF; DNA: TGTGCCAGCAGTTACTCGAGAACAGAATATGGCTACACCTTC
D: .; size: .; length: 13; J: TRBJ2-7; V: TRBV29-1; CDR3: CSVAGGSGYEQYF; DNA: TGCAGCGTTGCAGGGGGGTCGGGTTACGAGCAGTACTTC
D: TRBD1; size: .; length: 14; J: TRBJ1-5; V: TRBV19; CDR3: CACKGDRGNQPQHF; DNA: TGTGCCTGCAAAGGGGACAGGGGTAATCAGCCCCAGCATTTT
D: TRBD2; size: few; length: 18; J: TRBJ2-5; V: TRBV7-8; CDR3: CASSTGLAGVLSQETQYF; DNA: TGTGCCAGCAGCACGGGACTAGCGGGAGTCCTATCACAAGAGACCCAGTACTTC
D: .; size: .; length: 13; J: TRBJ1-2; V: TRBV10-3; CDR3: CAISPDTSYGYTF; DNA: TGTGCCATCAGTCCCGACACCAGCTATGGCTACACCTTC
D: .; size: .; length: 14; J: TRBJ2-7; V: TRBV5-4; CDR3: CAVHPSLGRYEQYF; DNA: TGTGCCGTCCATCCATCGTTGGGCCGCTACGAGCAGTACTTC
D: .; size: once; length: 14; J: TRBJ1-5; V: TRBV19; CDR3: CASTRRQSSQPQHF; DNA: TGTGCCAGTACGAGGCGACAGTCGTCCCAGCCCCAGCATTTT
D: .; size: .; length: 14; J: TRBJ2-1; V: TRBV15; CDR3: CATSRDLSGNEQFF; DNA: TGTGCCACCAGCAGAGACCTAAGCGGGAATGAGCAGTTCTTC
D: .; size: .; length: 13; J: TRBJ1-3; V: TRBV14; CDR3: CASSRGVGRTIYF; DNA: TGTGCCAGCAGCCGGGGAGTGGGAAGGACCATATATTTT
D: TRBD2; size: .; length: 15; J: TRBJ2-5; V: TRBV7-2; CDR3: CASSSAGGAGETQYF; DNA: TGTGCCAGCAGCTCTGCGGGGGGCGCCGGGGAGACCCAGTACTTC
D: .; size: .; length: 15; J: TRBJ2-7; V: TRBV18; CDR3: CASAKLDSVLNEQYF; DNA: TGTGCCAGCGCCAAACTAGATTCGGTGCTCAACGAGCAGTACTTC
D: .; size: .; length: 14; J: TRBJ2-7; V: TRBV5-6; CDR3: CASNPKPQVYEQYF; DNA: TGTGCCAGCAACCCTAAACCACAGGTATACGAGCAGTACTTC
D: TRBD2; size: .; length: 16; J: TRBJ2-3; V: TRBV7-6; CDR3: CASSSLAGSSTDTQYF; DNA: TGTGCCAGCAGCTCCTTAGCGGGATCTAGCACAGATACGCAGTATTTT
D: TRBD1; size: once; length: 14; J: TRBJ1-1; V: TRBV28; CDR3: CASSFRPGQTEAFF; DNA: TGTGCCAGCAGTTTCCGACCGGGACAGACTGAAGCTTTCTTT
D: .; size: .; length: 15; J: TRBJ1-3; V: TRBV7-2; CDR3: CASSPRSGDGNTIYF; DNA: TGTGCCAGCAGCCCAAGGTCAGGGGACGGAAACACCATATATTTT
D: .; size: .; length: 16; J: TRBJ2-4; V: TRBV6-5; CDR3: CASSYSGGTTQNIRYF; DNA: TGTGCCAGCAGTTACTCGGGCGGGACCACCCAAAACATTCGGTACTTC
D: .; size: .; length: 11; J: TRBJ2-1; V: TRBV7-8; CDR3: CASSFINEQFF; DNA: TGTGCCAGCAGCTTTATCAATGAGCAGTTCTTC
D: .; size: .; length: 12; J: TRBJ2-1; V: TRBV14; CDR3: CASSQDGLQQFF; DNA: TGTGCCAGCAGCCAAGACGGACTACAACAGTTCTTC
D: TRBD1; size: .; length: 15; J: TRBJ2-1; V: TRBV5-5; CDR3: CASSYRGQGNNEQFF; DNA: TGTGCCAGCAGCTATCGAGGACAGGGGAATAATGAGCAGTTCTTC
D: TRBD1; size: .; length: 14; J: TRBJ1-4; V: TRBV5-1; CDR3: CASSFGQEFEKLFF; DNA: TGCGCCAGCAGCTTCGGACAGGAATTTGAAAAACTGTTTTTT
D: .; size: .; length: 11; J: TRBJ1-1; V: TRBV30; CDR3: CAWSSRQEAFF; DNA: TGTGCCTGGAGTTCTCGACAGGAAGCTTTCTTT
D: .; size: .; length: 11; J: TRBJ2-1; V: TRBV7-9; CDR3: CSSSLSGEQFF; DNA: TGTTCCAGCAGCTTATCGGGTGAGCAGTTCTTC
D: .; size: .; length: 14; J: TRBJ2-7; V: TRBV7-9; CDR3: CASSLNGDSYEQYF; DNA: TGTGCCAGCAGCTTAAACGGAGACTCCTACGAGCAGTACTTC
D: .; size: few; length: 10; J: TRBJ1-1; V: TRBV28; CDR3: CASKDNRVIF; DNA: TGTGCCAGCAAAGATAACAGGGTCATCTTT
D: TRBD1; size: .; length: 14; J: TRBJ2-7; V: TRBV2; CDR3: CASTLQGSSYEQYF; DNA: TGTGCCAGCACCTTACAGGGGAGCTCCTACGAGCAGTACTTC
D: .; size: few; length: 12; J: TRBJ2-3; V: TRBV18; CDR3: CASSPSADTQYF; DNA: TGTGCCAGCTCACCATCCGCAGATACGCAGTATTTT
D: TRBD1; size: .; length: 14; J: TRBJ2-7; V: TRBV5-1; CDR3: CASSNTGTAYEQYF; DNA: TGCGCCAGCAGCAATACCGGGACAGCCTACGAGCAGTACTTC
D: TRBD1; size: .; length: 16; J: TRBJ2-1; V: TRBV7-2; CDR3: CASSLVLGQGYNEQFF; DNA: TGTGCCAGCAGCTTAGTTCTGGGACAGGGTTACAATGAGCAGTTCTTC
D: .; size: once; length: 13; J: TRBJ2-4; V: TRBV18; CDR3: CASSPPSLNIQYF; DNA: TGTGCCAGCTCACCACCGTCTTTAAACATTCAGTACTTC
D: .; size: once; length: 15; J: TRBJ2-2; V: TRBV5-5; CDR3: CASSLGGTPTGELFF; DNA: TGTGCCAGCAGCTTGGGCGGGACTCCGACCGGGGAGCTGTTTTTT
D: .; size: .; length: 15; J: TRBJ2-6; V: TRBV13; CDR3: CASSLGGSGANVLTF; DNA: TGTGCCAGCAGCCTCGGGGGCTCTGGGGCCAACGTCCTGACTTTC
D: TRBD2; size: few; length: 13; J: TRBJ2-7; V: TRBV18; CDR3: CASSPTSWDEQYF; DNA: TGTGCCAGCTCACCGACTAGCTGGGACGAGCAGTACTTC
D: TRBD2; size: .; length: 15; J: TRBJ2-3; V: TRBV6-1; CDR3: CASSESAGGPDTQYF; DNA: TGTGCCAGCAGTGAATCGGCGGGAGGACCAGATACGCAGTATTTT
D: .; size: .; length: 9; J: TRBJ2-1; V: TRBV20-1; CDR3: CSAYNEQFF; DNA: TGCAGTGCTTATAATGAGCAGTTCTTC
D: .; size: .; length: 14; J: TRBJ1-6; V: TRBV5-6; CDR3: CASSWTVENSPLHF; DNA: TGTGCCAGCAGCTGGACAGTAGAGAATTCACCCCTCCACTTT
D: .; size: .; length: 16; J: TRBJ1-2; V: TRBV9; CDR3: CASSVVATGINYGYTF; DNA: TGTGCCAGCAGCGTAGTTGCGACAGGTATTAACTATGGCTACACCTTC
D: .; size: .; length: 17; J: TRBJ1-2; V: TRBV5-1; CDR3: CASSPTMSGRGGYGYTF; DNA: TGCGCCAGCAGCCCAACCATGTCGGGGAGAGGGGGCTATGGCTACACCTTC
D: TRBD2; size: .; length: 17; J: TRBJ2-5; V: TRBV5-6; CDR3: CASSLPIRTSGRETQYF; DNA: TGTGCCAGCAGCTTGCCGATACGGACTAGCGGGAGAGAGACCCAGTACTTC
D: .; size: .; length: 10; J: TRBJ2-3; V: TRBV20-1; CDR3: CSAGWDTQYF; DNA: TGCAGTGCTGGCTGGGATACGCAGTATTTT
D: TRBD2; size: once; length: 12; J: TRBJ2-7; V: TRBV29-1; CDR3: CSARGGNDEQYF; DNA: TGCAGCGCCCGGGGGGGGAACGACGAGCAGTACTTC